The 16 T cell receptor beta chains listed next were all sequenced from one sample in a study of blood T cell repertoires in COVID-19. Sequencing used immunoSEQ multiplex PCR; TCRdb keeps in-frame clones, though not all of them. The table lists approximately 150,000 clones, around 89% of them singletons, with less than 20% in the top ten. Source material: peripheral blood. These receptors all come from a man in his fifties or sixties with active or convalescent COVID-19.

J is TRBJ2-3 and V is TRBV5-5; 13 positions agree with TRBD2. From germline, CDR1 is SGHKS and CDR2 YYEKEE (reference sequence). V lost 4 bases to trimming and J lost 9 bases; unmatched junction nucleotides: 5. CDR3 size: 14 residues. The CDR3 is CASSIGLAGATQYF. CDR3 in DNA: TGTGCCAGCAGCATCGGACTAGCGGGAGCAACGCAGTATTTT. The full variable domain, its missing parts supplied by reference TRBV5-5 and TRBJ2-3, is DAGVTQSPTHLIKTRGQQVTLRCSPISGHKSVSWYQQVLGQGPQFIFQYYEKEERGRGNFPDRFSARQFPNYSSELNVNALLLGDSALYLCASSIGLAGATQYFGPGTRLTVL.

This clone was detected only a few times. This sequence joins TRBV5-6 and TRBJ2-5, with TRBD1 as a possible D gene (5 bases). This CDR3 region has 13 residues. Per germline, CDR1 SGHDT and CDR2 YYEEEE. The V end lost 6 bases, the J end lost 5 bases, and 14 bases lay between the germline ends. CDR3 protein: CASTWGPSETQYF. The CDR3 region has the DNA TGTGCCAGCACCTGGGGCCCCTCGGAGACCCAGTACTTC.

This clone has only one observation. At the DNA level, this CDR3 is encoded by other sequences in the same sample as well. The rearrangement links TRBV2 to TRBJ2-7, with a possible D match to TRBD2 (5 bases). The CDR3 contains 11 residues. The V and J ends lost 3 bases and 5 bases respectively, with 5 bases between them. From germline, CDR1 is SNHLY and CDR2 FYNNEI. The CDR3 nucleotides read TGTGCCAGCAGTGAGAGGGACGAGCAGTACTTC. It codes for CASSERDEQYF.

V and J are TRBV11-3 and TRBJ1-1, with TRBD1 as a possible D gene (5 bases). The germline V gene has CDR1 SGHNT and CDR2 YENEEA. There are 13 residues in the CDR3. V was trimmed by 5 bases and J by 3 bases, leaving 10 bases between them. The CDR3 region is CASSVSGDTEAFF. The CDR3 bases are TGTGCCAGCAGCGTCTCGGGGGACACTGAAGCTTTCTTT.

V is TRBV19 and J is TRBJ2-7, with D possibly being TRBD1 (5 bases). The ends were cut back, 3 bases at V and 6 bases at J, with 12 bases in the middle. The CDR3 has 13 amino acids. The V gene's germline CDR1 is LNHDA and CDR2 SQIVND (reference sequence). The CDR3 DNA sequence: TGTGCCAGTAGTATGGCAGGGCTTCTCGAGCAGTACTTC. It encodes CASSMAGLLEQYF.

The CDR3 loop is CASSITVEGNQPQHF. The DNA for the CDR3 is TGTGCCAGTAGTATTACGGTGGAGGGCAATCAGCCCCAGCATTTT. V is TRBV19 and J is TRBJ1-5; D call uncertain. Looked up from germline, CDR1 is LNHDA and CDR2 is SQIVND (reference sequence). The CDR3 covers 15 residues. Trimming cost V 3 bases and J 2 bases, with 11 bases left between them.

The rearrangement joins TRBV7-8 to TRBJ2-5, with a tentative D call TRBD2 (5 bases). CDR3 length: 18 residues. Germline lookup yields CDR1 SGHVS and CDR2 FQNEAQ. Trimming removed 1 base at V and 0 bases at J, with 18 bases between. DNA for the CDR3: TGTGCCAGCAGCTTAGGAGGGTCTAAAAAGTTTTACCAAGAGACCCAGTACTTC. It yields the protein CASSLGGSKKFYQETQYF.

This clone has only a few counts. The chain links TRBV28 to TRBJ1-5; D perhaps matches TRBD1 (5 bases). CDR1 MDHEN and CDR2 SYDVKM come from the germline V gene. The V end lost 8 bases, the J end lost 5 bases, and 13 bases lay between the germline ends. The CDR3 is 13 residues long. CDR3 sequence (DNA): TGTGCCAGCCTCCCAGGGCTTTATCAGCCCCAGCATTTT. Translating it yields CASLPGLYQPQHF. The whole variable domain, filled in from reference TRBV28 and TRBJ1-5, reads DVKVTQSSRYLVKRTGEKVFLECVQDMDHENMFWYRQDPGLGLRLIYFSYDVKMKEKGDIPEGYSVSREKKERFSLILESASTNQTSMYLCASLPGLYQPQHFGDGTRLSIL.

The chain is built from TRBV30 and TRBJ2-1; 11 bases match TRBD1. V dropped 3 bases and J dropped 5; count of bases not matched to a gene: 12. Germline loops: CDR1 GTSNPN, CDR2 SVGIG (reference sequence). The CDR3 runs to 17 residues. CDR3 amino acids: CAWRGQDRGRRDNEQFF. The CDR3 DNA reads TGTGCCTGGAGAGGCCAGGACAGGGGGCGAAGGGACAATGAGCAGTTCTTC.

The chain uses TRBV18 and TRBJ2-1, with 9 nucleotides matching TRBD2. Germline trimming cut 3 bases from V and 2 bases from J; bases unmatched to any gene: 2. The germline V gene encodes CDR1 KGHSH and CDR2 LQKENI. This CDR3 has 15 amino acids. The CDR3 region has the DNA TGTGCCAGCTCACCCTCTAGCGGGACCTACAATGAGCAGTTCTTC. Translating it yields CASSPSSGTYNEQFF.

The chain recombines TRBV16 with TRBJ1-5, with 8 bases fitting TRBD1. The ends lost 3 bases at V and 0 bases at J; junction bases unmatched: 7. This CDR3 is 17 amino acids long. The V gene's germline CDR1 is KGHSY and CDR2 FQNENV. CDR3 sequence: CASSQTGEDYSNQPQHF. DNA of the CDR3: TGTGCCAGCAGCCAGACAGGGGAAGACTATAGCAATCAGCCCCAGCATTTT.

DNA of the CDR3: TGTGCCAGCAGCTTCCTAAGACAGGGGGCTGTTAACTATGGCTACACCTTC. Encoded protein: CASSFLRQGAVNYGYTF. The gene calls are TRBV5-8 and TRBJ1-2; TRBD1 matches at 10 bases. CDR3 length: 17 residues. The germline gives CDR1 SGHTS, CDR2 YDEGEE. V shed 2 bases, J shed 1 base, and the junction held 8 bases outside the gene matches.

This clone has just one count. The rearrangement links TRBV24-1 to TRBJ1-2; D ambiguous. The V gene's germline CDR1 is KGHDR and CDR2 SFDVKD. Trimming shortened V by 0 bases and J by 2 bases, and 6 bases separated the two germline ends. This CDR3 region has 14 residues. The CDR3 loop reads CATSDLNRNYGYTF. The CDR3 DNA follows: TGTGCCACCAGTGATTTGAACAGAAACTATGGCTACACCTTC.

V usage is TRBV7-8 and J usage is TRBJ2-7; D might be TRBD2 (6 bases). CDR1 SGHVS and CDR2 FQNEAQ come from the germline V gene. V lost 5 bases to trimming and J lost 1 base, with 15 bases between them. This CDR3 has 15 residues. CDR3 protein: CASSLRLGGSYEQYF. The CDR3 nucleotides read TGTGCCAGCAGCCTCAGACTAGGAGGGTCCTACGAGCAGTACTTC.

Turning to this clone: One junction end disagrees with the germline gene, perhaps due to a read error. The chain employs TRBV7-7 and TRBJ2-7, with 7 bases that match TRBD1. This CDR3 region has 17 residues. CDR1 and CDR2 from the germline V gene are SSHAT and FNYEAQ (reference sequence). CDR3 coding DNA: TGTGCCAGCAGCCCCCGGGGACAGCAGGGGAGAGTCCCTACGAGTCGCTTC. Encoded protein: CASSPRGQQGRVPTSRF.

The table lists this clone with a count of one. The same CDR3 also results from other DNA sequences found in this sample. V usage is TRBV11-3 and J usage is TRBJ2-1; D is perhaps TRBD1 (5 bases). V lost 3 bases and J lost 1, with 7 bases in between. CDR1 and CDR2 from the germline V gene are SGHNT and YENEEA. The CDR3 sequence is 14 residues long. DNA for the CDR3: TGTGCCAGCAGCTTTAGGGGTTCCTACAATGAGCAGTTCTTC. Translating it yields CASSFRGSYNEQFF.